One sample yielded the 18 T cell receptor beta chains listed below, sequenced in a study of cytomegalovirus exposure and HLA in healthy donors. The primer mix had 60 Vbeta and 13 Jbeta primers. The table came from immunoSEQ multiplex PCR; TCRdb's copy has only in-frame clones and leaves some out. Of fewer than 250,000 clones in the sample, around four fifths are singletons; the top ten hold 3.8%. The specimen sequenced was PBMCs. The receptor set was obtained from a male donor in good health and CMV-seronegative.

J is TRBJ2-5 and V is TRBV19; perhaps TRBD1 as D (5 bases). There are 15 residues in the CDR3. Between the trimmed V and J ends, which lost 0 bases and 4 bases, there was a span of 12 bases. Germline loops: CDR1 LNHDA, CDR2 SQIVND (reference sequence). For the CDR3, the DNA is TGTGCCAGTAGTATAGAACCCTCCAGGGCAGAGACCCAGTACTTC. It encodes CASSIEPSRAETQYF.

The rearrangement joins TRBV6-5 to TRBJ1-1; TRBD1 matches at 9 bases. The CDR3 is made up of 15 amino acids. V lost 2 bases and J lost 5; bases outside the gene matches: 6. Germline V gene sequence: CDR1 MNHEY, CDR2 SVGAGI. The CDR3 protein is CASSYMGQGTTEAFF. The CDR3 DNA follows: TGTGCCAGCAGTTACATGGGACAGGGTACAACTGAAGCTTTCTTT.

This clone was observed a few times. The CDR3 loop reads CAIGGDYSNQPQHF. Written as DNA, the CDR3 is TGTGCCATCGGTGGAGATTATAGCAATCAGCCCCAGCATTTT. This chain joins TRBV10-3 and TRBJ1-5; D is undetermined. The length of the CDR3 is 14 residues. The germline V gene has CDR1 ENHRY and CDR2 SYGVKD. V was trimmed by 8 bases and J by 0 bases, leaving 11 bases between them.

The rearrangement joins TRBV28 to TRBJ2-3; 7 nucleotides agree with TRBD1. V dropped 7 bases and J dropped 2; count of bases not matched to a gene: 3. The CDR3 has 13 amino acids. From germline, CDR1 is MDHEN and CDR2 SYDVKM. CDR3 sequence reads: CASKTGNTDTQYF. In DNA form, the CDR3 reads TGTGCCAGCAAGACAGGGAACACAGATACGCAGTATTTT.

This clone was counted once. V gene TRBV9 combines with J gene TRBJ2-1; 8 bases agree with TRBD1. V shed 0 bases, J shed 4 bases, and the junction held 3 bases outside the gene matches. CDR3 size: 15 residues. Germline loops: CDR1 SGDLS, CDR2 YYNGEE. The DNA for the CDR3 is TGTGCCAGCAGCGTAGATAGGACAGGGTACAATGAGCAGTTCTTC. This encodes CASSVDRTGYNEQFF.

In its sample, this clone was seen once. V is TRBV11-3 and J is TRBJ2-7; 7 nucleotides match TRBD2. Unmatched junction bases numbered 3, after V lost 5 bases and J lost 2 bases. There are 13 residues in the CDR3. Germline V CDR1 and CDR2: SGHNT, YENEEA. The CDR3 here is CASSRSGAYEQYF. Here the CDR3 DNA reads TGTGCCAGCAGCCGGAGCGGGGCCTACGAGCAGTACTTC. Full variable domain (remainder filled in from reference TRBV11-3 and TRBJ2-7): EAGVVQSPRYKIIEKKQPVAFWCNPISGHNTLYWYLQNLGQGPELLIRYENEEAVDDSQLPKDRFSAERLKGVDSTLKIQPAELGDSAVYLCASSRSGAYEQYFGPGTRLTVT.

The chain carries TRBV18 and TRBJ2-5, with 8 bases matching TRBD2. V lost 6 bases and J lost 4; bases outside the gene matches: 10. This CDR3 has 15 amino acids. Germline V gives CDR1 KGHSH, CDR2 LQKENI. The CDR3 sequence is CASSKAGAGGETQYF. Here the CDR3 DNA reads TGTGCCAGCTCTAAAGCGGGAGCCGGAGGAGAGACCCAGTACTTC.

The DNA of the CDR3 is TGTGCCAGCAGTGAACCCGCAGGGATCTCCTACGAGCAGTACTTC. It encodes CASSEPAGISYEQYF. V usage is TRBV2 and J usage is TRBJ2-7, with a possible D match to TRBD1 (5 bases). The ends were cut back, 2 bases at V and 0 bases at J, with 11 bases in the middle. The germline V gene has CDR1 SNHLY and CDR2 FYNNEI. CDR3 length: 15 residues.

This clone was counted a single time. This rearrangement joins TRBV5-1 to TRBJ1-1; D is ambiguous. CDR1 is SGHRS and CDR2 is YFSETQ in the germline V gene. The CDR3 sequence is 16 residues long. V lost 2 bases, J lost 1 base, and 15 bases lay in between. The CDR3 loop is CASSLTNSGSNTEAFF. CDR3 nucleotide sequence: TGCGCCAGCAGCTTAACCAACTCGGGGTCGAACACTGAAGCTTTCTTT.

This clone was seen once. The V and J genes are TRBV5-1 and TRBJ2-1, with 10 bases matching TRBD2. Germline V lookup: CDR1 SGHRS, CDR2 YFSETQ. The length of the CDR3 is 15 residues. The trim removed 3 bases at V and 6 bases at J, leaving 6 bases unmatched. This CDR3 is CASSSGLAAINEQFF. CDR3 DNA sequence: TGCGCCAGCAGCTCAGGACTAGCGGCAATCAATGAGCAGTTCTTC.

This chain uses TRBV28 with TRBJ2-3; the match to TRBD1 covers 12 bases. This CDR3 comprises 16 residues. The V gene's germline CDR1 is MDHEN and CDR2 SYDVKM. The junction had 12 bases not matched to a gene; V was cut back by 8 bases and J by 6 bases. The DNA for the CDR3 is TGTGCCAGCCGCCCTCGGGACAGGGGGCCATCGGATACGCAGTATTTT. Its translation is CASRPRDRGPSDTQYF.

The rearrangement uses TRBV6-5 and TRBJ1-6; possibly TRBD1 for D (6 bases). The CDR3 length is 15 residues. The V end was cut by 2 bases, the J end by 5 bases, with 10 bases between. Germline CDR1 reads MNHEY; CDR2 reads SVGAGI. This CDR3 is CASSYPRGDNSPLHF. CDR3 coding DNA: TGTGCCAGCAGTTACCCCAGGGGTGATAATTCACCCCTCCACTTT.

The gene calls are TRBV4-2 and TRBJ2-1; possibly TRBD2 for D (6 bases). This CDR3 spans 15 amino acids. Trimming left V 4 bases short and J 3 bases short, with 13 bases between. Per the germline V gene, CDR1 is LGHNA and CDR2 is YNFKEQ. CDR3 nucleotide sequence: TGTGCCAGCAGCCCAAGGAGCGGGTACTACAATGAGCAGTTCTTC. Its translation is CASSPRSGYYNEQFF.

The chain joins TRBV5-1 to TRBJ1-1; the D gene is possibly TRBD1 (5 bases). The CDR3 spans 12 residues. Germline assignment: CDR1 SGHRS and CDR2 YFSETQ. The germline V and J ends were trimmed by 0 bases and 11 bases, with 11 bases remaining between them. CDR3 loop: CASSLDRLVAFF. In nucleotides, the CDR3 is TGCGCCAGCAGCTTGGACAGGCTTGTGGCTTTCTTT.

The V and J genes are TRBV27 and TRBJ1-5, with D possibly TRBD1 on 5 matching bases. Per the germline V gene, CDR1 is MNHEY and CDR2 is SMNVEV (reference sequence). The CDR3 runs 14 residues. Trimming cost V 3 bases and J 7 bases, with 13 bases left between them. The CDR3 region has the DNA TGTGCCAGCAGTTTGAGAGGGGCGGGACAGCCCCAGCATTTT. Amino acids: CASSLRGAGQPQHF.

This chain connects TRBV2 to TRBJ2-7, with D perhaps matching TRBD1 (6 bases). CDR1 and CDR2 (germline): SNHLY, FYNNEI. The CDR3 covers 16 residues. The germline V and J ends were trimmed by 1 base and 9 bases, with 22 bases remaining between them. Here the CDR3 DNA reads TGTGCCAGCAGTGAAGTTGGGTTGGGGGCTGGATCCGGGCAGTACTTC. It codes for CASSEVGLGAGSGQYF.

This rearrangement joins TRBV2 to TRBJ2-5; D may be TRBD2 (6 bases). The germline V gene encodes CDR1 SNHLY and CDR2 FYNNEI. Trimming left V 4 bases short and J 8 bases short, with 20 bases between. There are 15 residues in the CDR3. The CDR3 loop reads CASSGGRGFTDTQYF. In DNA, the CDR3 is TGTGCCAGCAGTGGCGGACGGGGGTTTACCGATACCCAGTACTTC.

CDR3 nucleotides: TGTGCCAGCAGCTCTCTGAACACCGGGGAGCTGTTTTTT. Amino acid sequence: CASSSLNTGELFF. The chain joins TRBV27 to TRBJ2-2, with unresolved D. This CDR3 region has 13 residues. The V gene lost 6 bases and the J gene lost 1 base, with 6 bases spanning the gap. The germline V gene has CDR1 MNHEY and CDR2 SMNVEV (reference sequence).